This T cell receptor (beta chain) appears in the sequencing data of a study of blood T cell repertoires in COVID-19. Whole-study context: The United States, Italy and Spain supplied acute and convalescent COVID-19 samples. The cDNA or gDNA used as material had been derived from T cells, B-cell-depleted T cells, or PBMCs.

From germline, CDR1 is KGHSH and CDR2 LQKENI. CDR3 length: 15 residues. The V gene lost 2 bases and the J gene lost 2 bases, with 10 bases spanning the gap. In the authors' workflow: Reference gene primer amplification in the assay estimated nucleated cell counts. Using immunoSEQ multiplex PCR, the repertoire was profiled, and TCRdb retains in-frame clones only, with some absent. Clonal size and the V and J genes are those of that table, whereas D and trimming came from the DNA. This table has 120,000 or so clones, more than 65% appearing once. This clone was detected once. The sequenced sample was peripheral blood. The chain links TRBV18 to TRBJ1-5, with D maybe TRBD1 (5 bases). The TCR originated in a woman in her 70s with acute or convalescent COVID-19. The CDR3 region is CASSPIQGGNQPQHF. DNA for the CDR3: TGTGCCAGCTCACCAATCCAGGGCGGCAATCAGCCCCAGCATTTT.